This passage covers 10 T cell receptor beta chains from one sample sequenced in a study of neurological immune-mediated disorders. Stated time point: technical triplicate 1. Each CDR3 protein is one row after TCRdb ran MiXCR on the 5' RACE reads. There are roughly 41,000 distinct CDR3 sequences in the sample; around 10% occur only once, and 3% to 4.5% lies in the top ten. Sequencing was performed on PBMCs. All receptors come from a man aged 55-75 years with HTLV-1-associated myelopathy (HAM/TSP).

This clonotype was seen a few times. The J gene is TRBJ2-7, the V gene TRBV7-3; TRBD2 might be the D (6 bases). Per germline, CDR1 SGHTA and CDR2 FQGTGA. The CDR3 runs to 13 residues. Trimming stripped 1 base from V and 6 bases from J, with 10 bases between. CDR3 nucleotides: TGTGCCAGCAGCTTAATCGGGGGAGGCGAGCAGTACTTC. As protein: CASSLIGGGEQYF. The entire variable domain, with the rest obtained from reference TRBV7-3 and TRBJ2-7, is as follows: GAGVSQTPSNKVTEKGKYVELRCDPISGHTALYWYRQSLGQGPEFLIYFQGTGAADDSGLPNDRFFAVRPEGSVSTLKIQRTERGDSAVYLCASSLIGGGEQYFGPGTRLTVT.

In its sample, this clonotype was seen many times. V is TRBV20-1 and J is TRBJ2-1; TRBD2 aligns across 8 bases. Trimming cost V 5 bases and J 0 bases; bases outside gene matches: 12. Germline V CDR1 and CDR2: DFQATT, SNEGSKA (reference sequence). The CDR3 loop spans 17 amino acids. CDR3 DNA sequence: TGCAGTGCTGTCAGCCCTAGAGCGGGAGACTCCTACAATGAGCAGTTCTTC. As protein: CSAVSPRAGDSYNEQFF.

CDR3 sequence reads: CASSLETGSGAELFF. Here the CDR3 DNA reads TGTGCCAGCAGCTTGGAAACAGGGTCGGGAGCAGAGCTGTTTTTT. V is TRBV5-5 and J is TRBJ2-2, with D perhaps being TRBD1 or TRBD2 (6 bases each). The CDR3 covers 15 residues. V dropped 0 bases and J dropped 11 bases, with 17 bases sitting between them. CDR1 and CDR2 (germline): SGHKS, YYEKEE (reference sequence).

This clonotype came up many times. The rearrangement joins TRBV6-1 to TRBJ2-5; no clear D. Germline lookup yields CDR1 MNHNS and CDR2 SASEGT. The CDR3 extends over 14 amino acids. Trimming took 6 bases from V and 3 from J, leaving 14 bases between them. For the CDR3, the DNA is TGTGCCAGCAGCCCCCGACCGGGCAAAGAGACCCAGTACTTC. Protein sequence: CASSPRPGKETQYF.

This clonotype was counted at least ten times. The genes are TRBV28 and TRBJ1-1, with D possibly matching TRBD1 (6 bases). Per germline, CDR1 MDHEN and CDR2 SYDVKM. The CDR3 runs 14 residues. The V end was cut by 5 bases, the J end by 3 bases, with 13 bases between. The CDR3 DNA sequence: TGTGCCAGCAGTCAATATCGACAGGACACTGAAGCTTTCTTT. Protein sequence: CASSQYRQDTEAFF.

In its sample, this clonotype was seen many times. The gene calls are TRBV28 and TRBJ2-7; D possibly corresponds to TRBD2 (7 bases). Germline values: CDR1 MDHEN, CDR2 SYDVKM. V was trimmed by 8 bases and J by 6 bases, leaving 23 bases between them. The CDR3 totals 15 residues. The CDR3 nucleotides are TGTGCCAGCCAGCAGGGGCAGGCTAGCGGTTTCGAGCAGTACTTC. Amino acids: CASQQGQASGFEQYF.

This clonotype has ten or more counts. The V and J genes are TRBV5-1 and TRBJ1-2; D perhaps matches TRBD1 (5 bases). Trimming took off 0 bases at V and 3 bases at J, with 9 bases between the two ends. The CDR3 is 14 amino acids. In germline, CDR1 is SGHRS, CDR2 YFSETQ. CDR3 nucleotide sequence: TGCGCCAGCAGCTTGGCAGGGAAAGACTATGGCTACACCTTC. This translates into CASSLAGKDYGYTF.

The chain employs TRBV5-6 and TRBJ2-3; D not certain. The CDR3 totals 15 residues. CDR1 and CDR2 (germline): SGHDT, YYEEEE. Trimming pared 1 base from V and 0 bases from J, leaving 9 bases between. The CDR3 reads CASSLSHGSTDTQYF. Here the CDR3 DNA reads TGTGCCAGCAGCTTGTCTCACGGGAGCACAGATACGCAGTATTTT.

This clonotype has a count of ten or more. The V and J genes are TRBV5-5 and TRBJ1-1; 7 nucleotides line up with TRBD1. The germline gives CDR1 SGHKS, CDR2 YYEKEE (reference sequence). The CDR3 has 17 amino acids. The trim removed 3 bases at V and 0 bases at J, leaving 11 bases unmatched. Here the CDR3 DNA reads TGTGCCAGCAGCTCTCGCCGACAGGGCGGGATGAACACTGAAGCTTTCTTT. This gives the protein CASSSRRQGGMNTEAFF.

This clonotype has a count of ten or more. The CDR3 bases are TGTGCCAGCAGCGTAGCTACGGGGAGTGAGCAGTTCTTC. As protein: CASSVATGSEQFF. This chain uses TRBV9 with TRBJ2-1; maybe TRBD2 (5 bases). The CDR3 spans 13 residues. The germline gives CDR1 SGDLS, CDR2 YYNGEE. The germline V and J ends were trimmed by 0 bases and 9 bases, with 10 bases remaining between them.